This TCR beta chain was found in a study of cytomegalovirus exposure and HLA in healthy donors. Overall study results and limits: Researchers catalogued approximately 160 TCR beta chains as cytomegalovirus-associated. Later, an analysis found that TCR clusters from the first cohort tended to co-occur in the 120 validation repertoires.

Measured with immunoSEQ multiplex PCR; TCRdb has only the in-frame clones, and not every one. The data contain 80,000 to 100,000 clones, roughly 87% of them singletons. Concerning this clone itself: What it binds is not known.

The germline V gene encodes CDR1 LGHNA and CDR2 YNFKEQ. Trimming cost V 0 bases and J 3 bases; bases outside gene matches: 7. The CDR3 spans 16 residues. The genes are TRBV4-2 and TRBJ2-7, with 8 bases aligning to TRBD2. The receptor was isolated from a man between 18 and 29 years old in good health and CMV-seropositive. Sequences were obtained from PBMCs. The CDR3 protein is CASSQDQSSGFYEQYF. CDR3 DNA sequence: TGTGCCAGCAGCCAAGATCAGTCTAGCGGGTTCTACGAGCAGTACTTC.